The 30 T cell receptor beta chains listed next were all sequenced from one sample in a study of technical replicates of blood from four donors. TCRdb keeps only in-frame clones here, not all; method: immunoSEQ multiplex PCR. This repertoire shows about 70,000 clones, approximately 84% found once; its top ten account for about 5%. Input material: PBMCs. The origin of the receptors is a human donor in good health. Some clones in this sample may be carry-over from other donors' samples.

Turning to this clone: Other DNA variants within this sample encode the same CDR3. This chain joins TRBV6-1 and TRBJ1-1; possibly TRBD1 for D (5 bases). The V end was cut by 6 bases, the J end by 2 bases, with 10 bases between. CDR1 is MNHNS, CDR2 SASEGT, per germline. This CDR3 region has 13 residues. The CDR3 is CASSQGLNTEAFF. DNA of the CDR3: TGTGCCAGCAGCCAGGGATTAAACACTGAAGCTTTCTTT.

This chain connects TRBV10-3 to TRBJ1-4; D uncertain. The CDR3 extends over 16 amino acids. The V end lost 2 bases, the J end lost 0 bases, and 10 bases lay between the germline ends. Germline V gene lookup returns CDR1 ENHRY and CDR2 SYGVKD. This CDR3 is CAISEGWRTTNEKLFF. The DNA for the CDR3 is TGTGCCATCAGTGAGGGATGGCGGACAACTAATGAAAAACTGTTTTTT.

This clone was picked up one time. The chain is built from TRBV5-5 and TRBJ2-7; tentative D call: TRBD2 (6 bases). The CDR3 is 17 amino acids. From germline, CDR1 is SGHKS and CDR2 YYEKEE (reference sequence). V was cut by 0 bases and J by 0 bases, with 16 bases left in between. The CDR3 sequence: CASSLVLRVAVSYEQYF. The CDR3 DNA follows: TGTGCCAGCAGCTTGGTCCTTCGGGTAGCGGTCTCCTACGAGCAGTACTTC. Filled out from reference TRBV5-5 and TRBJ2-7, the complete variable domain reads DAGVTQSPTHLIKTRGQQVTLRCSPISGHKSVSWYQQVLGQGPQFIFQYYEKEERGRGNFPDRFSARQFPNYSSELNVNALLLGDSALYLCASSLVLRVAVSYEQYFGPGTRLTVT.

The chain links TRBV7-3 to TRBJ2-3; 11 bases fit TRBD2. CDR1 is SGHTA and CDR2 is FQGTGA in the germline V gene. The CDR3 consists of 14 residues. Losses at the gene ends were 6 bases for V and 6 bases for J; bases not matched to a gene: 5. The CDR3 loop reads CASRQTSGTDTQYF. CDR3 nucleotide sequence: TGTGCCAGCAGACAGACTAGCGGGACGGATACGCAGTATTTT.

This chain connects TRBV10-3 to TRBJ1-1; 7 nucleotides line up with TRBD1. The germline CDR1 and CDR2 sequences are ENHRY and SYGVKD. Trimming at V came to 4 bases and at J to 6 bases, leaving 11 bases not matched to a gene. This CDR3 region has 15 residues. Here the CDR3 DNA reads TGTGCCATCAGTGGCGCACAGGGGACGGGGTCTGAAGCTTTCTTT. It specifies CAISGAQGTGSEAFF.

This clone was observed once. The V gene is TRBV4-3, the J gene TRBJ2-7; TRBD2 matches at 9 bases. CDR1 LGHNA and CDR2 YSLEER come from the germline V gene. With V trimmed by 0 bases and J by 5 bases, 8 bases remained unmatched. This CDR3 is 16 amino acids long. The CDR3 region is CASSQDWREGSHEQYF. DNA for the CDR3: TGCGCCAGCAGCCAAGATTGGCGGGAGGGGTCCCACGAGCAGTACTTC.

The gene calls are TRBV5-5 and TRBJ1-1; D is uncertain. Germline V lookup: CDR1 SGHKS, CDR2 YYEKEE (reference sequence). Trimming cost V 3 bases and J 1 base, with 7 bases left between them. There are 13 residues in the CDR3. CDR3 bases: TGTGCCAGCAGCTCCGTCAGGAACACTGAAGCTTTCTTT. Its translation: CASSSVRNTEAFF.

The DNA for the CDR3 is TGTGCCAGCAGCGTACAGGGTAGTGGAAACACCATATATTTT. This gives the protein CASSVQGSGNTIYF. J is TRBJ1-3 and V is TRBV9; the D gene is possibly TRBD1 (5 bases). With 1 base removed from V and 3 bases from J, the gap between germline ends came to 8 bases. The germline V gene has CDR1 SGDLS and CDR2 YYNGEE. The CDR3 covers 14 residues.

The CDR3 DNA reads TGCGCCAGCAGCTTGCTTGGCGGAGGGACCCAGTACTTC. Protein: CASSLLGGGTQYF. The chain carries TRBV5-1 and TRBJ2-5; D is possibly TRBD2 (5 bases). The CDR3 consists of 13 residues. Germline CDR1 reads SGHRS; CDR2 reads YFSETQ. Trimming pared 1 base from V and 7 bases from J, leaving 11 bases between.

This chain uses TRBV7-3 with TRBJ2-1; 8 bases map to TRBD2. CDR3 length: 16 amino acids. J lost 1 base, V lost 3 bases, and 5 bases had no gene match. Germline CDR1 reads SGHTA; CDR2 reads FQGTGA. CDR3 loop: CASSLIGGASYNEQFF. In DNA, the CDR3 is TGTGCCAGCAGCTTGATCGGGGGGGCTTCCTACAATGAGCAGTTCTTC. The full variable domain, rest sourced from reference TRBV7-3 and TRBJ2-1, is GAGVSQTPSNKVTEKGKYVELRCDPISGHTALYWYRQSLGQGPEFLIYFQGTGAADDSGLPNDRFFAVRPEGSVSTLKIQRTERGDSAVYLCASSLIGGASYNEQFFGPGTRLTVL.

This clone has just one count. The chain joins TRBV4-3 to TRBJ1-2; TRBD1 matches 9 bases. There are 16 residues in the CDR3. Germline CDR1 reads LGHNA; CDR2 reads YSLEER. J lost 1 base, V lost 1 base, and 4 bases had no gene match. The CDR3: CASSQGGQGFNYGYTF. CDR3 in DNA: TGCGCCAGCAGCCAAGGGGGACAGGGTTTTAACTATGGCTACACCTTC.

The genes are TRBV4-2 and TRBJ2-7; 8 positions match TRBD1. The V gene's germline CDR1 is LGHNA and CDR2 YNFKEQ. The CDR3 extends over 15 amino acids. J was trimmed by 3 bases and V by 5 bases; bases with no gene match: 9. This CDR3 reads CASSKFRDRLYEQYF. In DNA, the CDR3 is TGTGCCAGCAGCAAATTCCGGGACAGGCTCTACGAGCAGTACTTC.

The chain combines TRBV12-1 with TRBJ1-5; the table's TRBD1 call for D was not verified on the DNA. TRBV12-1 is marked as a pseudogene. There are 19 residues in the CDR3. CDR3 amino acids: CASSFVSGQGGLCNQPQHF. In DNA, the CDR3 is TGTGCCAGCAGCTTTGTATCTGGACAGGGAGGGTTATGCAATCAGCCCCAGCATTTT.

The rearrangement links TRBV6-6 to TRBJ2-3, with TRBD2 matching 9 bases. The CDR3 length is 15 residues. V gave up 5 bases and J gave up 1 base; unmatched junction bases: 4. The V gene's germline CDR1 is MNHNY and CDR2 SVGAGI (reference sequence). CDR3 residues: CASSLSGRGTDTQYF. In nucleotides, the CDR3 is TGTGCCAGCAGTCTTAGCGGGAGAGGCACAGATACGCAGTATTTT.

This rearrangement joins TRBV5-1 to TRBJ2-7; D gene ambiguous. Per the germline V gene, CDR1 is SGHRS and CDR2 is YFSETQ. Trimming stripped 0 bases from V and 2 bases from J, with 9 bases between. The length of the CDR3 is 14 residues. In DNA, the CDR3 is TGCGCCAGCAGCTTGGACAGTGAACCCTACGAGCAGTACTTC. It is translated as CASSLDSEPYEQYF.

The chain is built from TRBV6-4 and TRBJ2-7; 7 nucleotides align to TRBD2. The length of the CDR3 is 14 residues. CDR1 is MRHNA and CDR2 is SNTAGT in the germline V gene. J was trimmed by 2 bases and V by 6 bases; bases with no gene match: 7. CDR3 amino acids: CASRNSGSPYEQYF. CDR3 in DNA: TGTGCCAGCAGGAATAGCGGGTCCCCCTACGAGCAGTACTTC.

The gene calls are TRBV15 and TRBJ2-7, with a weak D call TRBD2 (6 bases). Trimming stripped 0 bases from V and 3 bases from J, with 12 bases between. The CDR3 consists of 15 residues. Germline V CDR1 and CDR2: LNHNV, YYDKDF (reference sequence). The CDR3 bases are TGTGCCACCAGCAGAGAGGCGGGATGGGACTACGAGCAGTACTTC. Protein sequence: CATSREAGWDYEQYF.

The sample holds a few counts of this clone. This chain links TRBV28 with TRBJ2-5; 9 nucleotides agree with TRBD2. The CDR3 is 18 residues long. Trimming took 4 bases from V and 5 from J; bases not matched to a gene: 17. Germline CDR1 MDHEN, CDR2 SYDVKM. The CDR3 DNA sequence: TGTGCCAGCAGTTCCGCCCGGGTTGCGGGAGGGCCTCGGGAGACCCAGTACTTC. Translated: CASSSARVAGGPRETQYF.

This chain joins TRBV14 and TRBJ2-1; 11 bases agree with TRBD2. Germline CDR1 reads SGHDN; CDR2 reads FVKESK. CDR3 length: 16 residues. After removal of 4 bases from V and 8 bases from J, the junction contained 10 bases not matched to a gene. CDR3 protein: CASSPQGTSGRHEQFF. The CDR3 DNA sequence: TGTGCCAGCAGCCCCCAGGGTACTAGCGGGAGACATGAGCAGTTCTTC.

The V and J genes are TRBV5-1 and TRBJ1-5, with a possible D match to TRBD1 (6 bases). V was pared by 0 bases and J by 5 bases, with 9 bases between. Germline CDR1 and CDR2: SGHRS and YFSETQ. There are 14 residues in the CDR3. CDR3 sequence reads: CASSLAGGHQPQHF. Here the CDR3 DNA reads TGCGCCAGCAGCTTGGCGGGGGGGCATCAGCCCCAGCATTTT.

The rearrangement links TRBV4-3 to TRBJ2-1, with TRBD2 identical over 7 bases. Trimming cost V 1 base and J 5 bases; bases outside gene matches: 2. Per germline, CDR1 LGHNA and CDR2 YSLEER. The CDR3 consists of 14 residues. The CDR3 reads CASSQGTRDNEQFF. CDR3 DNA sequence: TGCGCCAGCAGCCAAGGGACTAGAGACAATGAGCAGTTCTTC.

V usage is TRBV11-3 and J usage is TRBJ2-1; tentative D call: TRBD1 (5 bases). The CDR3 sequence is 15 residues long. The V and J ends lost 1 base and 2 bases respectively, with 9 bases between them. Germline V CDR1 and CDR2: SGHNT, YENEEA. The CDR3 spells CASSLGRVAYNEQFF. Here the CDR3 DNA reads TGTGCCAGCAGCTTAGGCAGGGTAGCCTACAATGAGCAGTTCTTC. The variable domain in full, with the rest retrieved from reference TRBV11-3 and TRBJ2-1, is EAGVVQSPRYKIIEKKQPVAFWCNPISGHNTLYWYLQNLGQGPELLIRYENEEAVDDSQLPKDRFSAERLKGVDSTLKIQPAELGDSAVYLCASSLGRVAYNEQFFGPGTRLTVL.

The V call is TRBV7-2, the J call TRBJ2-1; 10 positions agree with TRBD1. Germline V gene lookup returns CDR1 SGHTA and CDR2 FQGNSA. This CDR3 is 15 amino acids long. J gave up 7 bases and V 5 bases, and 8 bases lay outside the gene matches. The CDR3 spells CASSQDRGLGNEQFF. The CDR3 DNA sequence: TGTGCCAGCAGCCAAGACAGGGGGCTGGGGAATGAGCAGTTCTTC.

The chain employs TRBV7-9 and TRBJ1-5; possibly TRBD1 for D (6 bases). V dropped 1 base and J dropped 7 bases, with 11 bases sitting between them. Germline V gives CDR1 SEHNR, CDR2 FQNEAQ (reference sequence). The CDR3 runs to 14 residues. CDR3 amino acids: CASSLEAGGQPQHF. For the CDR3, the DNA is TGTGCCAGCAGCTTAGAGGCTGGGGGCCAGCCCCAGCATTTT.

The genes are TRBV30 and TRBJ1-5; D is possibly TRBD1 (6 bases). Trimming cost V 4 bases and J 2 bases, with 9 bases left between them. CDR1 and CDR2 (germline): GTSNPN, SVGIG (reference sequence). The CDR3 runs to 13 residues. For the CDR3, the DNA is TGTGCCTGGAACAGGGCGGGCAATCAGCCCCAGCATTTT. The encoded protein is CAWNRAGNQPQHF.

In this sample, this clone turned up a few times. The CDR3 loop is CASSPSNRGNTEAFF. The CDR3 coding sequence is TGTGCCAGCAGCCCGTCCAACAGGGGAAACACTGAAGCTTTCTTT. The gene calls are TRBV9 and TRBJ1-1, with 7 bases fitting TRBD1. Germline V gives CDR1 SGDLS, CDR2 YYNGEE. The CDR3 runs to 15 residues. V was clipped by 4 bases and J by 2 bases; unmatched bases: 8. Combining the CDR3 with reference TRBV9 and TRBJ1-1 gives the whole variable domain DSGVTQTPKHLITATGQRVTLRCSPRSGDLSVYWYQQSLDQGLQFLIQYYNGEERAKGNILERFSAQQFPDLHSELNLSSLELGDSALYFCASSPSNRGNTEAFFGQGTRLTVV.

This sequence joins TRBV25-1 and TRBJ2-2, with 11 bases matching TRBD2. Trimming cost V 6 bases and J 0 bases; bases outside gene matches: 0. The CDR3 spans 15 residues. Germline V CDR1 and CDR2: MGHDK, SYGVNS. Here the CDR3 reads CASRTSGTNTGELFF. The CDR3 nucleotides read TGTGCCAGCAGGACTAGCGGGACGAACACCGGGGAGCTGTTTTTT.

In this sample, this clone is medium-sized (0.01 to 0.1%). V gene TRBV6-4 combines with J gene TRBJ2-1; TRBD2 is a possible D gene (6 bases). The CDR3 extends over 16 amino acids. Trimming pared 0 bases from V and 7 bases from J, leaving 16 bases between. CDR1 MRHNA and CDR2 SNTAGT come from the germline V gene. In DNA form, the CDR3 reads TGTGCCAGCAGTGACTCGAGTCTGGGGGGTGAGAATGAGCAGTTCTTC. It specifies CASSDSSLGGENEQFF.

The chain uses TRBV7-9 and TRBJ2-3; TRBD1 matches 10 bases. The CDR3 sequence is 16 residues long. The germline V gene has CDR1 SEHNR and CDR2 FQNEAQ (reference sequence). The junction had 12 bases not matched to a gene; V was cut back by 6 bases and J by 6 bases. CDR3 coding DNA: TGTGCCAGCAGTTGGGACAGGGGCCTGGTGTGGGATACGCAGTATTTT. Translation gives CASSWDRGLVWDTQYF.

The V and J genes are TRBV9 and TRBJ2-1; weak D call: TRBD1 (5 bases). V was clipped by 0 bases and J by 2 bases, with 6 bases between them. Germline V gene data show CDR1 as SGDLS and CDR2 as YYNGEE. The CDR3 covers 14 residues. The CDR3 DNA follows: TGTGCCAGCAGCGTAGCGACAGCCTACAATGAGCAGTTCTTC. It codes for CASSVATAYNEQFF.